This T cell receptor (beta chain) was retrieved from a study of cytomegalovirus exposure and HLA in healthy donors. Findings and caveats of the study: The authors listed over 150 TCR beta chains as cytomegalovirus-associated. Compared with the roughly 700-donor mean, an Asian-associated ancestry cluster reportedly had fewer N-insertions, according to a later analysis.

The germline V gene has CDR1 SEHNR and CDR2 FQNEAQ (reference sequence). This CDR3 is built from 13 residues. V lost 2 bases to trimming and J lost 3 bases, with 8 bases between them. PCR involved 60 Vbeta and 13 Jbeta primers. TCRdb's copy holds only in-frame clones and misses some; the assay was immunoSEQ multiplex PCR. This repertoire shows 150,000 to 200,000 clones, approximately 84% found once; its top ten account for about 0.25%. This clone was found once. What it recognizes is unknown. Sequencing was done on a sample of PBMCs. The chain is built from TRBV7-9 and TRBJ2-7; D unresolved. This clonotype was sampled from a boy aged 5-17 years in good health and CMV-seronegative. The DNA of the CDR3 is TGTGCCAGCAGCTTATTGCGCTACTACGAGCAGTACTTC. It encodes CASSLLRYYEQYF. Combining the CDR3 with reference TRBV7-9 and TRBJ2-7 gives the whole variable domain DTGVSQNPRHKITKRGQNVTFRCDPISEHNRLYWYRQTLGQGPEFLTYFQNEAQLEKSRLLSDRFSAERPKGSFSTLEIQRTEQGDSAMYLCASSLLRYYEQYFGPGTRLTVT.